This T cell receptor beta chain came from a study of shared clonotypes between healthy human individuals. Turning to the study itself: The composition of the donors was a couple of women and three men aged 18 to 49.

V dropped 6 bases and J dropped 11; count of bases not matched to a gene: 7. This CDR3 contains 12 residues. Germline CDR1 and CDR2: MNHNS and SASEGT. Profiled with immunoSEQ multiplex PCR; TCRdb holds only in-frame clones, not every one. Among about 510,000 clones listed, almost 80% were seen once. The sequencing input was PBMCs. This chain joins TRBV6-1 and TRBJ1-5; 7 positions match TRBD1. The receptor was derived from a woman in her thirties or forties in good health. Some clones in this sample may be carry-over from other donors' samples. Written as DNA, the CDR3 is TGTGCCAGCAGCCAGGGGGTTACGGCCCAGCATTTT. It specifies CASSQGVTAQHF.